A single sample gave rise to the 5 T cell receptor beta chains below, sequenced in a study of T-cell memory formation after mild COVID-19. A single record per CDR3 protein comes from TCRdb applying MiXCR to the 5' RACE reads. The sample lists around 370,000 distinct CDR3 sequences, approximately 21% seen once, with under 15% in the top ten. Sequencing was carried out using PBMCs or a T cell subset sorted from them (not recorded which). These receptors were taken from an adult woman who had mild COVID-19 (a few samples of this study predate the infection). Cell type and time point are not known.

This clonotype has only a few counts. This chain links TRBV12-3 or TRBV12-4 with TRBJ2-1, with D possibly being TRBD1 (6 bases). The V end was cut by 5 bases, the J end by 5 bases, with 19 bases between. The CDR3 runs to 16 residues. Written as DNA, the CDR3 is TGTGCCAGCAGTCTACGTGTACAGGGACCTAACAATGAGCAGTTCTTC. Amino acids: CASSLRVQGPNNEQFF.

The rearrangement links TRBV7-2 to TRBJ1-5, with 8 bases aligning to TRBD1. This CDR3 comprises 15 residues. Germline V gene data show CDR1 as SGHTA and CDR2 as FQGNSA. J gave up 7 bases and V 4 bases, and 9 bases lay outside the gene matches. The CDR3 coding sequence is TGTGCCAGCAGCTCCCGGACAGGGCGCGACCAGCCCCAGCATTTT. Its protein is CASSSRTGRDQPQHF.

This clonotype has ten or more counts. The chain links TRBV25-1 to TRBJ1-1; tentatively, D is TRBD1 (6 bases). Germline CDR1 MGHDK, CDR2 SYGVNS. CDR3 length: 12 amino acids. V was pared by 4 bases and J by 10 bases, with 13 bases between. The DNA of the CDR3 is TGTGCCAGCAGTGCAGCGACAGGCGGAGCTTTCTTT. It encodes CASSAATGGAFF.

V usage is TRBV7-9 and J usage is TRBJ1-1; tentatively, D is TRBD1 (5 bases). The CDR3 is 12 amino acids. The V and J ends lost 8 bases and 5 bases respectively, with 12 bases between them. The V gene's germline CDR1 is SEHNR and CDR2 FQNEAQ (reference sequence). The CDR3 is CASQGTLTEAFF. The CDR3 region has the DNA TGTGCCAGCCAGGGAACACTGACTGAAGCTTTCTTT.

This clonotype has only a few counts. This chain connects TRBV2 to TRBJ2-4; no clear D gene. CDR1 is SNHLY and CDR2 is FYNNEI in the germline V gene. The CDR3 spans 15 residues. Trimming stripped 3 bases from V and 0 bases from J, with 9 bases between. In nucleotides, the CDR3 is TGTGCCAGCAGTGACAGTACACTAGCCAAAAACATTCAGTACTTC. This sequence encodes CASSDSTLAKNIQYF.